The entry that follows covers one TCR beta chain sequence. Germline and junction disagree at one end, which may indicate a read error. This CDR3 region has 12 residues. The germline gives CDR1 SGHNT, CDR2 YYREEE (reference sequence). As processed by the authors: Amplification with reference gene primers provided the estimates of nucleated cell counts. Clones were sequenced by immunoSEQ multiplex PCR, and TCRdb holds only the in-frame ones, with some missing. From that table come the V and J calls and clone size; the DNA was used to work out D and trimming. The table records over 150,000 clones, 84% of them present only once. The sample is drawn from a study of blood T cell repertoires in COVID-19. At the level of the study: COVID-19 samples, acute and convalescent, were from the United States, Italy and Spain. PBMCs, B-cell-depleted T cells, or T cells provided the cDNA or gDNA that made up the material.

The chain employs TRBV5-4 and TRBJ2-7; TRBD2 agrees at 10 bases. Input material: peripheral blood. This receptor was identified in a human donor in a cohort sampled during active COVID-19. The CDR3 reads CASSLRTSGRLF. The CDR3 nucleotides read TGTGCCAGCAGCTTGCGGACTAGCGGACGCCTCTTC.